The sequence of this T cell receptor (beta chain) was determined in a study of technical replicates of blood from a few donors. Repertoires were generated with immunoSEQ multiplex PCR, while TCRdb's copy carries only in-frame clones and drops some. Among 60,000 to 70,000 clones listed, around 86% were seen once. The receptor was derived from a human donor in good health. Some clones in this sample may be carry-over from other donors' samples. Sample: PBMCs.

For the CDR3, the DNA is TGTGCCAGCACGACTAGCACTAGCACAGATACGCAGTATTTT. The encoded protein is CASTTSTSTDTQYF. The rearrangement links TRBV5-4 to TRBJ2-3; 7 positions match TRBD2. Trimming removed 6 bases from V and 0 bases from J; junction bases left unmatched: 4. Germline values: CDR1 SGHNT, CDR2 YYREEE (reference sequence). This CDR3 has 14 amino acids.